This entry lists 26 T cell receptor beta chains sequenced from one sample in a study of blood T cells in healthy people across ages. Combining a sample-barcoded 5' primer with a J-beta primer mix, a second PCR ran for roughly 6 to 11 cycles. TCRdb processed the 5' RACE reads anew with MiXCR; each CDR3 protein has one entry. The table records hundreds of thousands of distinct CDR3 sequences, roughly 26% of them present only once. The sample was also linked to a second study, of T cells of mothers and their children.

Sequenced material: blood. The receptors come from a boy between 5 and 17 years old in good health.

This clonotype turned up a few times. The V call is TRBV7-8, the J call TRBJ2-5; 10 bases align to TRBD2. Germline V CDR1 and CDR2: SGHVS, FQNEAQ. The junction had 11 bases not matched to a gene; V was cut back by 5 bases and J by 5 bases. The CDR3 consists of 16 residues. As DNA, the CDR3 is TGTGCCAGCAGCCTAAACCCCTCTAGCGGGGGTGAGACCCAGTACTTC. Its protein product is CASSLNPSSGGETQYF.

This clonotype was counted only a few times. A read error may produce the germline difference seen at one junction end. This chain connects TRBV20-1 to TRBJ2-1, with 7 positions matching TRBD2. The CDR3 is 15 amino acids. Germline V CDR1 and CDR2: DFQATT, SNEGSKA (reference sequence). CDR3 region: CSAGRVSDSHNEQFF. CDR3 in DNA: TGCAGTGCTGGGAGGGTTAGCGACTCCCACAATGAGCAGTTCTTC.

V gene TRBV7-9 combines with J gene TRBJ2-2; 10 bases map to TRBD1. Losses at the gene ends were 6 bases for V and 5 bases for J; bases not matched to a gene: 9. Germline V gives CDR1 SEHNR, CDR2 FQNEAQ (reference sequence). There are 16 residues in the CDR3. The CDR3, as DNA: TGTGCCAGCAGAAATAAACCGGGACAGGGGACCGGGGAGCTGTTTTTT. The encoded protein is CASRNKPGQGTGELFF.

Comments on this clonotype: A junction boundary mismatches the germline segment, possibly from a read error. The rearrangement links TRBV12-3 or TRBV12-4 to TRBJ1-2; D is undetermined. The CDR3 extends over 12 amino acids. CDR3 in amino acids: CAGSLAGPANVF. The CDR3, as DNA: TGTGCCGGCAGTTTAGCGGGCCCGGCTAACGTCTTC.

This clonotype was counted only a few times. This chain uses TRBV12-3 or TRBV12-4 with TRBJ2-6, with a tentative D call TRBD1 (6 bases). This CDR3 contains 17 residues. Trimming shortened V by 5 bases and J by 0 bases, and 14 bases separated the two germline ends. The CDR3 nucleotides read TGTGCCAGCAGTCCTGCGACAGGCCTCTCTGGGGCCAACGTCCTGACTTTC. Its translation is CASSPATGLSGANVLTF.

The V gene is TRBV28, the J gene TRBJ2-7, with 9 bases identical to TRBD2. The CDR3 runs 14 residues. The germline V gene has CDR1 MDHEN and CDR2 SYDVKM. Trimming cost V 6 bases and J 2 bases; bases outside gene matches: 5. In DNA, the CDR3 is TGTGCCAGCAGGCGTAGCGGGAGTACCTACGAGCAGTACTTC. This codes for CASRRSGSTYEQYF.

V and J are TRBV7-2 and TRBJ1-5; no firm D call. Germline loops: CDR1 SGHTA, CDR2 FQGNSA. CDR3 size: 13 residues. With 5 bases removed from V and 6 bases from J, the gap between germline ends came to 11 bases. CDR3 sequence: CASSQTRTQPQHF. In DNA form, the CDR3 reads TGTGCCAGCAGCCAGACCCGAACTCAGCCCCAGCATTTT. The variable domain in full, with the rest retrieved from reference TRBV7-2 and TRBJ1-5, is GAGVSQSPSNKVTEKGKDVELRCDPISGHTALYWYRQSLGQGLEFLIYFQGNSAPDKSGLPSDRFSAERTGGSVSTLTIQRTQQEDSAVYLCASSQTRTQPQHFGDGTRLSIL.

This sequence joins TRBV28 and TRBJ1-1, with TRBD1 as a possible D gene (5 bases). CDR3 length: 13 amino acids. CDR1 and CDR2 from the germline V gene are MDHEN and SYDVKM. V lost 6 bases and J lost 6, with 14 bases in between. CDR3 in DNA: TGTGCCAGCAGCCCCGTGGGGGTCCCTGAAGCTTTCTTT. Translation gives CASSPVGVPEAFF.

This clonotype has more than one count but fewer than ten. The chain links TRBV10-3 to TRBJ2-7, with D perhaps TRBD2 (5 bases). CDR3 length: 13 amino acids. Between the trimmed V and J ends, which lost 8 bases and 3 bases, there was a span of 14 bases. Per germline, CDR1 ENHRY and CDR2 SYGVKD. In nucleotides, the CDR3 is TGTGCCATCCGCGGGCTTCCCGACTACGAGCAGTACTTC. Protein: CAIRGLPDYEQYF.

This clonotype was recorded at least ten times. The J gene is TRBJ2-5, the V gene TRBV20-1; D possibly matches TRBD1 or TRBD2 (5 bases each). Germline CDR1 is DFQATT and CDR2 is SNEGSKA (reference sequence). The V and J ends lost 4 bases and 2 bases respectively, with 17 bases between them. The CDR3 totals 15 residues. The CDR3 DNA follows: TGCAGTGCTATGAGGGGTACACTAACTCAAGAGACCCAGTACTTC. Encoded protein: CSAMRGTLTQETQYF.

The chain has TRBV25-1 and TRBJ1-1, with D possibly being TRBD1 (6 bases). V lost 6 bases and J lost 1, with 6 bases in between. This CDR3 has 12 residues. The germline gives CDR1 MGHDK, CDR2 SYGVNS. The CDR3 DNA is TGTGCCAGCAGGGGACAGAACACTGAAGCTTTCTTT. Residues: CASRGQNTEAFF.

The chain employs TRBV18 and TRBJ2-1, with 7 bases identical to TRBD1. This CDR3 spans 15 amino acids. The ends lost 4 bases at V and 2 bases at J; junction bases unmatched: 5. Germline assignment: CDR1 KGHSH and CDR2 LQKENI. The CDR3 reads CASSLTGSTYNEQFF. As DNA, the CDR3 is TGTGCCAGCTCACTGACAGGGTCGACCTACAATGAGCAGTTCTTC.

The rearrangement links TRBV6-5 to TRBJ2-7, with D possibly TRBD2 on 7 matching bases. Trimming removed 4 bases at V and 1 base at J, with 14 bases between. The CDR3 is made up of 15 amino acids. CDR1 MNHEY and CDR2 SVGAGI come from the germline V gene. The CDR3 loop reads CASSWGGTNSYEQYF. CDR3 DNA: TGTGCCAGCAGTTGGGGGGGGACAAATTCCTACGAGCAGTACTTC.

The chain carries TRBV3-1 and TRBJ2-2, with TRBD1 matching 7 bases. The trim removed 0 bases at V and 3 bases at J, leaving 1 base unmatched. Germline CDR1 and CDR2: LGHDT and YNNKEL (reference sequence). The CDR3 extends over 15 amino acids. The CDR3 here is CASSQDQGDTGELFF. The CDR3 DNA follows: TGTGCCAGCAGCCAAGACCAGGGGGACACCGGGGAGCTGTTTTTT.

The J gene is TRBJ2-3, the V gene TRBV9; 14 nucleotides line up with TRBD2. Trimming removed 2 bases from V and 1 base from J; junction bases left unmatched: 9. From germline, CDR1 is SGDLS and CDR2 YYNGEE. CDR3 size: 19 residues. CDR3 residues: CASSVSPPGLAGGTDTQYF. CDR3 in DNA: TGTGCCAGCAGCGTTTCCCCCCCGGGACTAGCGGGGGGCACAGATACGCAGTATTTT. Based on the CDR3 plus reference TRBV9 and TRBJ2-3, the full variable domain is DSGVTQTPKHLITATGQRVTLRCSPRSGDLSVYWYQQSLDQGLQFLIQYYNGEERAKGNILERFSAQQFPDLHSELNLSSLELGDSALYFCASSVSPPGLAGGTDTQYFGPGTRLTVL.

This chain connects TRBV18 to TRBJ1-1; D may be TRBD1 (5 bases). The CDR3 contains 14 residues. With 4 bases removed from V and 1 base from J, the gap between germline ends came to 10 bases. Germline V lookup: CDR1 KGHSH, CDR2 LQKENI. The CDR3 sequence is CASSRLGENTEAFF. The CDR3 DNA reads TGTGCCAGCTCACGGTTGGGGGAGAACACTGAAGCTTTCTTT.

This clonotype occurred a few times. The V call is TRBV5-5, the J call TRBJ2-1, with TRBD1 matching over 7 bases. This CDR3 is built from 16 residues. Trimming took 0 bases from V and 2 from J; bases not matched to a gene: 5. The germline gives CDR1 SGHKS, CDR2 YYEKEE (reference sequence). The CDR3 nucleotides are TGTGCCAGCAGCTTGGTGGCCGGGACAGCCTACAATGAGCAGTTCTTC. Translating gives CASSLVAGTAYNEQFF.

This clonotype was seen more than once but under ten times. The J gene is TRBJ2-7, the V gene TRBV29-1; D perhaps matches TRBD1 (5 bases). Trimming removed 4 bases from V and 9 bases from J, with 16 bases in between. The length of the CDR3 is 12 residues. Germline V gene sequence: CDR1 SQVTM, CDR2 ANQGSEA. CDR3 sequence reads: CSVVPQQDLQYF. In DNA form, the CDR3 reads TGCAGCGTTGTCCCCCAACAGGATTTGCAGTACTTC.

As to this clonotype: One junction end does not reproduce the germline sequence, and a read error may be involved. The chain has TRBV5-1 and TRBJ2-1; D is undetermined. Germline values: CDR1 SGHRS, CDR2 YFSETQ. CDR3 length equals 12 residues. The CDR3 DNA is TGCGCCAGCAACTTGGCGGCTAATGAGCAGTTCTTC. Translating it yields CASNLAANEQFF.

In its sample, this clonotype was seen a few times. The rearrangement uses TRBV28 and TRBJ2-7; perhaps D is TRBD1 or TRBD2 (5 bases each). V lost 3 bases and J 0 bases, leaving 9 bases between the germline ends. The CDR3 spans 14 residues. The V gene's germline CDR1 is MDHEN and CDR2 SYDVKM. The CDR3 DNA is TGTGCCAGCAGTTTTAGGGACCGCTCCTACGAGCAGTACTTC. Translating it yields CASSFRDRSYEQYF. The variable domain in full, completed from reference TRBV28 and TRBJ2-7, reads DVKVTQSSRYLVKRTGEKVFLECVQDMDHENMFWYRQDPGLGLRLIYFSYDVKMKEKGDIPEGYSVSREKKERFSLILESASTNQTSMYLCASSFRDRSYEQYFGPGTRLTVT.

This chain links TRBV6-6 with TRBJ1-4; D gene uncertain. The ends were cut back, 4 bases at V and 2 bases at J, with 14 bases in the middle. CDR3 length equals 16 residues. Germline assignment: CDR1 MNHNY and CDR2 SVGAGI (reference sequence). This chain's CDR3 is CASSSWKTMTNEKLFF. The CDR3 DNA sequence: TGTGCCAGCAGTTCCTGGAAGACAATGACTAATGAAAAACTGTTTTTT.

This clonotype was counted only a few times. The chain carries TRBV3-1 and TRBJ2-3, with a possible D match to TRBD1 (5 bases). This CDR3 comprises 16 residues. The germline V gene encodes CDR1 LGHDT and CDR2 YNNKEL (reference sequence). Trimming cost V 0 bases and J 3 bases, with 13 bases left between them. CDR3 amino acids: CASSQEAASGTDTQYF. CDR3 sequence (DNA): TGTGCCAGCAGCCAAGAGGCGGCCTCAGGGACAGATACGCAGTATTTT.

This clonotype was recorded a few times. This chain links TRBV7-9 with TRBJ2-7, with 11 positions matching TRBD2. The germline V gene has CDR1 SEHNR and CDR2 FQNEAQ (reference sequence). This CDR3 comprises 16 residues. V shed 1 base, J shed 3 bases, and the junction held 5 bases outside the gene matches. The DNA for the CDR3 is TGTGCCAGCAGCTTAGGTCCCGGGACTAGCGGCTACGAGCAGTACTTC. It yields the protein CASSLGPGTSGYEQYF.

The chain couples TRBV4-1 to TRBJ1-2; D gene uncertain. CDR1 and CDR2 (germline): MGHRA, YSYEKL. V was pared by 6 bases and J by 2 bases, with 16 bases between. The CDR3 is 15 amino acids. For the CDR3, the DNA is TGCGCCAGCAGAGATGGGTCGCGGGGAAACTATGGCTACACCTTC. It translates to CASRDGSRGNYGYTF.

This clonotype was recorded a few times. A read error is likely, as this CDR3 ends without the conserved phenylalanine or tryptophan. This sequence joins TRBV7-3 and TRBJ2-5; 9 nucleotides agree with TRBD2. V shed 4 bases and J 1 base; nucleotides not matched to a gene: 4. The CDR3 has 15 amino acids. CDR1 and CDR2 from the germline V gene are SGHTA and FQGTGA. In DNA form, the CDR3 reads TGTGCCAGCAGCTCTAGCGGGGACTCCCAAGAGACCCAGTACCTC. This sequence encodes CASSSSGDSQETQYL.

V gene TRBV11-2 combines with J gene TRBJ2-6, with D perhaps TRBD1 (6 bases). Germline V gene lookup returns CDR1 SGHAT and CDR2 FQNNGV. The CDR3 totals 18 residues. The V and J ends lost 5 bases and 3 bases respectively, with 20 bases between them. The CDR3 bases are TGTGCCAGCAGCACCCTGCTGGGCGACAGGAATGGGGCCAACGTCCTGACTTTC. It codes for CASSTLLGDRNGANVLTF.